A selection of T cell receptor beta chains follows, all from one sample in a study of graft-versus-host responses after intestinal transplantation. Profiling relied on immunoSEQ multiplex PCR, and the TCRdb table lists in-frame clones only, not all of them. The sample has over 90,000 clones, around 92% seen once. Antigens for these TCRs are unknown. This material consisted of unstimulated CD4+ T cells sorted from spleen or lymph node cells, taken before transplant. Receptor source: a human donor who was the organ donor for an intestinal transplant. Both conserved end residues are part of each CDR3. Only some rows state a clone size, as once, few, many or a class for expanded clones.

clone_size | v_call | cdr3_aa
NA | TRBV19 | CASMGRQGRLSFEKLFF
NA | TRBV19 | CASRSEEGRWGSPLHF
NA | TRBV7-2 | CASSLNRGNTEAFF
NA | TRBV15 | CATSSHRAGINTQYF
NA | TRBV4-1 | CASSQDPGLLTDTQYF
NA | TRBV4-1 | CASSRQTRGETQYF
NA | TRBV5-1 | CASSLASGDSGANVLTF
NA | TRBV19 | CASRDRETNYGYTF
NA | TRBV4-2 | CASSQVSDRGDEQYF
NA | TRBV5-8 | CASSFRSSYEQYF
NA | TRBV6-1 | CASSEALRGSLYGYTF
NA | TRBV2 | CASRGQMNTEAFF
once | TRBV28 | CASSPPKVGGGGELFF
NA | TRBV7-9 | CASSQDRGDTEAFF
NA | TRBV6-5 | CASRDDRGPQETQYF
few | TRBV5-1 | CASSLDRVGNTIYF
NA | TRBV10-2 | CASRLQGGSYNSPLHF
NA | TRBV5-1 | CASSLSPGTGVYEQYF
NA | TRBV7-2 | CASSLGLAGGVSEQYF
NA | TRBV28 | CASRDRWGQPQHF
NA | TRBV28 | CASRVNTEKLFF
NA | TRBV5-1 | CASTPRTSGSYEQYF
NA | TRBV5-6 | CASSLVPGGFVEQYF
NA | TRBV6-1 | CASSPDRGGNTEAFF
once | TRBV18 | CASSSGQIHEQYF
NA | TRBV7-2 | CASSLSGQFNQPQHF
NA | TRBV6-5 | CASSISLTYEQYF
few | TRBV5-4 | CASSYRVGEKLFF
NA | TRBV6-1 | CASRREGALAGELFF
few | TRBV21-1 | CASSLEQSLNYGYTF
NA | TRBV5-5 | CASSWGTGFEQYF
once | TRBV5-1 | CASSQYSGSYNEQFF
NA | TRBV10-3 | CAITGRGVGTGELFF
NA | TRBV18 | CASSPYDGTGSEQYF
NA | TRBV10-3 | CAISESRGRGGPYEQYF
NA | TRBV2 | CASRSGQGPFSTDTQYF
NA | TRBV18 | CASSPLPGVGNTIYF
NA | TRBV5-1 | CASSGTGDTEAFF
NA | TRBV7-6 | CASTPGGNEQFF
NA | TRBV18 | CASSPGRADTQYF
NA | TRBV9 | CASSVAQGRQPSNEQFF
NA | TRBV4-1 | CASSPRHGRGELFF
NA | TRBV27 | CASSQDRRPNEKLFF
NA | TRBV28 | CASSLRERQQYF
NA | TRBV5-1 | CASRGLAGGNTEAFF
once | TRBV2 | CASSEGSGPPGETQYF
NA | TRBV7-6 | CASTPRQGYEQYF
NA | TRBV19 | CASRTGINQPQHF
NA | TRBV7-9 | CASSRTTGLVNEKLFF
NA | TRBV9 | CASSVEGLAGLSYNEQFF
once | TRBV4-1 | CASSRPGQGRGYTF
NA | TRBV2 | CASSELLGAGKQETQYF
NA | TRBV4-3 | CASSQEDKNTEAFF
few | TRBV18 | CASSPSGTEAFF
NA | TRBV18 | CASSPRQGTDTQYF
once | TRBV6-5 | CASSYGNYGYTF
NA | TRBV6-1 | CASILPGGAYNEQFF
NA | TRBV7-2 | CASSVDRSSYEQYF
once | TRBV6-6 | CASREGGVWEQYF
NA | TRBV4-3 | CASSQDRGGYNEQFF